The 12 T cell receptor beta chains presented below share a single source sample, sequenced in a study of blood T cell repertoires in COVID-19. Data came from immunoSEQ multiplex PCR; TCRdb stores just in-frame clones and leaves some out. The sample has around 170,000 clones, approximately 89% seen once; the top ten hold 3.5% to 5%. Sequencing input: peripheral blood. These TCRs come from a woman aged 30 to 39 with acute or convalescent COVID-19.

The chain combines TRBV19 with TRBJ2-2; D may be TRBD2 (5 bases). Germline V lookup: CDR1 LNHDA, CDR2 SQIVND (reference sequence). CDR3 size: 14 residues. Trimming removed 4 bases at V and 0 bases at J, with 6 bases between. As DNA, the CDR3 is TGTGCCAGTAGTACCGGGGCGAACACCGGGGAGCTGTTTTTT. It is translated as CASSTGANTGELFF. Variable domain in full (rest from reference TRBV19 and TRBJ2-2): DGGITQSPKYLFRKEGQNVTLSCEQNLNHDAMYWYRQDPGQGLRLIYYSQIVNDFQKGDIAEGYSVSREKKESFPLTVTSAQKNPTAFYLCASSTGANTGELFFGEGSRLTVL.

The CDR3 spells CATSRAGQGAYQPQHF. The CDR3 coding sequence is TGTGCCACCAGCAGAGCCGGACAGGGGGCCTATCAGCCCCAGCATTTT. The chain recombines TRBV15 with TRBJ1-5; TRBD1 matches 11 bases. Losses at the gene ends were 1 base for V and 5 bases for J; bases not matched to a gene: 4. Germline values: CDR1 LNHNV, CDR2 YYDKDF (reference sequence). The CDR3 consists of 16 residues.

The V call is TRBV7-8, the J call TRBJ2-5; perhaps TRBD1 as D (5 bases). Germline V gene lookup returns CDR1 SGHVS and CDR2 FQNEAQ. V gave up 5 bases and J gave up 1 base, with 8 bases separating them. CDR3 length: 13 amino acids. CDR3 residues: CASSATAQETQYF. The CDR3 bases are TGTGCCAGCAGCGCGACAGCCCAAGAGACCCAGTACTTC.

The chain employs TRBV19 and TRBJ2-1; a weak D match, TRBD1 (5 bases). Trimming pared 1 base from V and 7 bases from J, leaving 14 bases between. Per the germline V gene, CDR1 is LNHDA and CDR2 is SQIVND (reference sequence). This CDR3 contains 15 residues. CDR3 DNA: TGTGCCAGTAGTATAGTGGCCAGGGAAGGGAATGAGCAGTTCTTC. Encoded protein: CASSIVAREGNEQFF. The whole variable domain, filled in from reference TRBV19 and TRBJ2-1, reads DGGITQSPKYLFRKEGQNVTLSCEQNLNHDAMYWYRQDPGQGLRLIYYSQIVNDFQKGDIAEGYSVSREKKESFPLTVTSAQKNPTAFYLCASSIVAREGNEQFFGPGTRLTVL.

The V call is TRBV2, the J call TRBJ1-5; a weak D match, TRBD1 (5 bases). Germline V CDR1 and CDR2: SNHLY, FYNNEI. V was clipped by 6 bases and J by 0 bases, with 12 bases between them. The CDR3 totals 15 residues. CDR3 protein: CASRGMGRSNQPQHF. CDR3 nucleotide sequence: TGTGCCAGCAGGGGAATGGGGCGTAGCAATCAGCCCCAGCATTTT.

The genes are TRBV19 and TRBJ1-1, with 8 bases aligning to TRBD1. Per germline, CDR1 LNHDA and CDR2 SQIVND (reference sequence). V was clipped by 5 bases and J by 4 bases; unmatched bases: 12. The CDR3 runs 16 residues. The chain's CDR3 is CASSPLLRGLATEAFF. The CDR3 bases are TGTGCCAGTAGTCCTCTTCTCAGGGGGCTCGCCACTGAAGCTTTCTTT.

The J gene is TRBJ2-1, the V gene TRBV7-9; TRBD1 might be the D (6 bases). The CDR3 spans 11 residues. The germline gives CDR1 SEHNR, CDR2 FQNEAQ (reference sequence). The V end lost 5 bases, the J end lost 12 bases, and 11 bases lay between the germline ends. CDR3 loop: CASSAMTGQFF. DNA of the CDR3: TGTGCCAGCAGCGCGATGACAGGGCAGTTCTTC.

The V gene is TRBV3-1 (or the pseudogene TRBV3-2), the J gene TRBJ2-3; 8 bases are a match to TRBD1. The CDR3 runs to 16 residues. Germline V gene lookup returns CDR1 LGHDT and CDR2 YNNKEL (reference sequence). J gave up 3 bases and V 2 bases, and 7 bases lay outside the gene matches. For the CDR3, the DNA is TGTGCCAGCAGCCAAATCACCGGGACAGGAACAGATACGCAGTATTTT. It yields the protein CASSQITGTGTDTQYF.

The CDR3 DNA sequence: TGTGCCAGCAGTTTGGAGGGCCGACCCCAGCATTTT. Residues: CASSLEGRPQHF. This chain links TRBV12-3 or TRBV12-4 with TRBJ1-5, with unresolved D. This CDR3 spans 12 amino acids. Trimming stripped 3 bases from V and 10 bases from J, with 10 bases between.

Turning to this clone: One end of the junction varies from germline; a read error may be responsible. DNA of the CDR3: TGTGCCAGCAGCTTCACCATCGGGACTAGCGGGAACTTC. Its translation: CASSFTIGTSGNF. The chain couples TRBV5-6 to TRBJ2-5; TRBD2 matches at 13 bases. The CDR3 is 13 residues long. CDR1 and CDR2 (germline): SGHDT, YYEEEE. Full variable domain (outside the CDR3, taken from reference TRBV5-6 and TRBJ2-5): DAGVTQSPTHLIKTRGQQVTLRCSPKSGHDTVSWYQQALGQGPQFIFQYYEEEERQRGNFPDRFSGHQFPNYSSELNVNALLLGDSALYLCASSFTIGTSGNFGPGTRLLVL.

The chain uses TRBV27 and TRBJ2-5; D not resolved. Per germline, CDR1 MNHEY and CDR2 SMNVEV (reference sequence). This CDR3 region has 13 residues. The V gene lost 1 base and the J gene lost 2 bases, with 5 bases spanning the gap. CDR3 coding DNA: TGTGCCAGCAGTTTATGGCAGCAAGAGACCCAGTACTTC. This codes for CASSLWQQETQYF.

This clone was counted between two and nine times. The chain links TRBV19 to TRBJ2-5; D might be TRBD2 (5 bases). The CDR3 runs 13 residues. The V and J ends lost 6 bases and 2 bases respectively, with 10 bases between them. Germline CDR1 is LNHDA and CDR2 is SQIVND (reference sequence). CDR3 sequence: CASRDRGQETQYF. The CDR3 nucleotides are TGTGCCAGTAGGGACCGGGGTCAAGAGACCCAGTACTTC. Filled out from reference TRBV19 and TRBJ2-5, the complete variable domain reads DGGITQSPKYLFRKEGQNVTLSCEQNLNHDAMYWYRQDPGQGLRLIYYSQIVNDFQKGDIAEGYSVSREKKESFPLTVTSAQKNPTAFYLCASRDRGQETQYFGPGTRLLVL.